The next 10 T cell receptor beta chains were all read from a single sample in a study of memory B cells and T cells in multiple sclerosis. Stimulus-free culture yielded autoproliferating CFSE-dim and non-proliferating CFSE-high T cells, each sequenced separately. Replicate wells were pooled after six to seven days of stimulus-free culture of some 55 million CFSE-labeled PBMCs. Their recognized antigens are unknown. Profiling relied on immunoSEQ multiplex PCR, and the TCRdb table lists in-frame clones only, not all of them. The table lists fewer than 40,000 clones, about 82% of them singletons, with approximately 2.6% in the top ten. Sequencing was performed on PBMCs from blood kept in culture. Every receptor here comes from a human donor with multiple sclerosis.

The chain joins TRBV6-6 to TRBJ1-4, with D perhaps matching TRBD1 (5 bases). The CDR3 spans 15 residues. Germline loops: CDR1 MNHNY, CDR2 SVGAGI (reference sequence). Trimming stripped 2 bases from V and 3 bases from J, with 10 bases between. CDR3 in DNA: TGTGCCAGCAGTTACGGGGGATCAGCTAATGAAAAACTGTTTTTT. It yields the protein CASSYGGSANEKLFF.

The chain recombines TRBV19 with TRBJ1-5; a weak D match, TRBD1 (5 bases). CDR1 and CDR2 from the germline V gene are LNHDA and SQIVND (reference sequence). The germline V and J ends were trimmed by 1 base and 2 bases, with 12 bases remaining between them. There are 16 residues in the CDR3. CDR3 in DNA: TGTGCCAGTAGTATAGGTGGGGGGTCCGGCAATCAGCCCCAGCATTTT. Protein product: CASSIGGGSGNQPQHF.

The genes are TRBV9 and TRBJ2-1, with D perhaps TRBD2 (5 bases). The CDR3 length is 17 residues. Trimming removed 3 bases from V and 2 bases from J, with 18 bases in between. Per germline, CDR1 SGDLS and CDR2 YYNGEE. CDR3 amino acids: CASSASSADPAYNEQFF. The CDR3 coding sequence is TGTGCCAGCAGCGCCTCCTCAGCGGACCCCGCCTACAATGAGCAGTTCTTC.

The rearrangement uses TRBV25-1 and TRBJ2-7; D may match TRBD1 or TRBD2 (6 bases each). V shed 4 bases and J shed 6 bases, with 13 bases lying between them. This CDR3 contains 13 residues. Germline-derived CDR1 and CDR2 are MGHDK and SYGVNS. The CDR3 sequence: CASSVVQGGEQYF. Written as DNA, the CDR3 is TGTGCCAGCAGTGTAGTACAGGGAGGCGAGCAGTACTTC.

Only one count was recorded for this clone. The chain employs TRBV7-8 and TRBJ1-1; D is unresolved. Trimming stripped 1 base from V and 1 base from J, with 7 bases between. The CDR3 has 14 residues. Germline V CDR1 and CDR2: SGHVS, FQNEAQ. The CDR3 spells CASSLDPRNTEAFF. The DNA of the CDR3 is TGTGCCAGCAGCTTAGATCCCCGGAACACTGAAGCTTTCTTT.

This sequence joins TRBV7-8 and TRBJ2-1, with 8 bases fitting TRBD2. The germline V gene encodes CDR1 SGHVS and CDR2 FQNEAQ. The CDR3 loop spans 15 amino acids. Trimming at V came to 5 bases and at J to 2 bases, leaving 5 bases not matched to a gene. CDR3 sequence (DNA): TGTGCCAGCAGCCCAACTAGCGGCACCTACAATGAGCAGTTCTTC. This encodes CASSPTSGTYNEQFF.

V and J are TRBV2 and TRBJ1-6, with TRBD1 identical over 8 bases. Germline V CDR1 and CDR2: SNHLY, FYNNEI. The ends lost 6 bases at V and 7 bases at J; junction bases unmatched: 5. This CDR3 comprises 14 residues. The chain's CDR3 is CASSMDRVNSPLHF. In DNA, the CDR3 is TGTGCCAGCAGCATGGACAGGGTCAATTCACCCCTCCACTTT.

The rearrangement links TRBV5-1 to TRBJ2-6, with D hard to call. This CDR3 has 18 residues. Trimming took off 0 bases at V and 1 base at J, with 14 bases between the two ends. The germline V gene encodes CDR1 SGHRS and CDR2 YFSETQ. DNA of the CDR3: TGCGCCAGCAGCTTGGTAAAATTAACAGATTCTGGGGCCAACGTCCTGACTTTC. This encodes CASSLVKLTDSGANVLTF.

V gene TRBV18 combines with J gene TRBJ1-5; TRBD1 might be the D (5 bases). V lost 1 base and J lost 4, with 8 bases in between. CDR1 is KGHSH, CDR2 LQKENI, per germline. The length of the CDR3 is 14 residues. CDR3 DNA: TGTGCCAGCTCACCACTTCAGGGTAATCAGCCCCAGCATTTT. It specifies CASSPLQGNQPQHF.

This clone appeared once. This chain uses TRBV9 with TRBJ1-3; the D gene is possibly TRBD1 (5 bases). The CDR3 length is 14 residues. Germline V lookup: CDR1 SGDLS, CDR2 YYNGEE. Trimming shortened V by 7 bases and J by 0 bases, and 11 bases separated the two germline ends. CDR3 bases: TGTGCCAGCGGGGCCGGATACTCTGGAAACACCATATATTTT. It specifies CASGAGYSGNTIYF.